Only a few counts were recorded for the clone carrying this T cell receptor beta chain. The source of the sample is a study of blood T cell repertoires in COVID-19. Study-level background: Donors in the United States, Italy and Spain gave samples during acute or convalescent COVID-19. T cells, B-cell-depleted T cells, or PBMCs supplied cDNA or gDNA.

Per the authors' pipeline: Nucleated cell counts were estimated from reference gene primer amplification. Using immunoSEQ multiplex PCR, the repertoire was profiled, and TCRdb retains in-frame clones only, with some absent. V and J calls and clone size follow that table, whereas D and trimming were derived from the DNA. The sample consists of some 90,000 clones, around 89% of them appearing once. The CDR3 loop spans 13 amino acids. Germline CDR1 and CDR2: GTSNPN and SVGIG (reference sequence). The V end lost 2 bases, the J end lost 8 bases, and 12 bases lay between the germline ends. Material: peripheral blood. The sequence was obtained from a woman of 80 years or more with active or convalescent COVID-19. The chain carries TRBV30 and TRBJ1-4, with D possibly TRBD1 on 5 matching bases. Here the CDR3 DNA reads TGTGCCTGGAGTATGGGCAGGGTGGAAAAACTGTTTTTT. Its protein is CAWSMGRVEKLFF.